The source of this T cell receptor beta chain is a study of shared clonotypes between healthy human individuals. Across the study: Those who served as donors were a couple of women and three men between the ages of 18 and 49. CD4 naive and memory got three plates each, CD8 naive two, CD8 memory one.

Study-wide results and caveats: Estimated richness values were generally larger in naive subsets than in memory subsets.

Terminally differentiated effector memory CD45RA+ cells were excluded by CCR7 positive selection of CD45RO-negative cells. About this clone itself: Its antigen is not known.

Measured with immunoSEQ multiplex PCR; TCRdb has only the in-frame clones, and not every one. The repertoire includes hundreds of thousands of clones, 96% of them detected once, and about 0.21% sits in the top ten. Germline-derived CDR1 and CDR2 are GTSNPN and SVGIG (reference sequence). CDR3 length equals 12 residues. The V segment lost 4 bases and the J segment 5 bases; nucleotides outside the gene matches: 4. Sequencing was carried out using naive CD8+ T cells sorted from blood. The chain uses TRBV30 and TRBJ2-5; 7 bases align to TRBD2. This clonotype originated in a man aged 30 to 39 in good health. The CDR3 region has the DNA TGTGCCTGGAATCTGGGGGGGGAGACCCAGTACTTC. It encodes CAWNLGGETQYF.